This TCR beta chain was found in a study of identical twins. Unique molecular identifiers were in the cDNA, with template-switch universal primer binding. Via MiXCR, TCRdb re-called the 5' RACE reads, giving one row per CDR3 protein. The sample has 500,000 to 600,000 distinct CDR3 sequences; around 20% are singletons. This clonotype was found many times. CDR1 is DFQATT, CDR2 SNEGSKA, per germline (reference sequence). With 5 bases clipped from V and 3 bases from J, the junction kept 8 bases outside the gene matches. The length of the CDR3 is 14 residues. These data were likewise used in another study, on T cells expressing NK-cell markers.

The clonotype originates from a woman aged 18-29 years in good health. This chain uses TRBV20-1 with TRBJ2-7; 9 bases are shared with TRBD2. Sequencing was carried out using CD4+ T cells sorted from blood. CDR3 in amino acids: CSAPPGTSIYEQYF. The CDR3, as DNA: TGCAGTGCTCCACCCGGGACTAGCATCTACGAGCAGTACTTC.